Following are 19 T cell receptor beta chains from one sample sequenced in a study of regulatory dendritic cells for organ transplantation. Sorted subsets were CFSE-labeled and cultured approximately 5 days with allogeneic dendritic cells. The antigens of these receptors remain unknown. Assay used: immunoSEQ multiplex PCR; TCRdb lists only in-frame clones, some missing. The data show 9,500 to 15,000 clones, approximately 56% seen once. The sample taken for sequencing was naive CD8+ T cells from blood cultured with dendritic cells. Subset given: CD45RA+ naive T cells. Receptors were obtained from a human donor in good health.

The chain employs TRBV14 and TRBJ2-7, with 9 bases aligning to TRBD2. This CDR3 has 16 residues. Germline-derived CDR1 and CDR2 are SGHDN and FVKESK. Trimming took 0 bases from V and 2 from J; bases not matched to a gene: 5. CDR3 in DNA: TGTGCCAGCAGCCAAGATCACGGCGGGGGGGCCTACGAGCAGTACTTC. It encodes CASSQDHGGGAYEQYF.

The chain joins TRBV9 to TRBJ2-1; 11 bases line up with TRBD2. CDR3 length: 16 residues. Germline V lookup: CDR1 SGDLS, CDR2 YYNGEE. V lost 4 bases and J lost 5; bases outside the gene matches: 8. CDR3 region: CASSTRLAGRNNEQFF. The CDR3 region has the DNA TGTGCCAGCAGCACCCGACTAGCGGGGAGGAACAATGAGCAGTTCTTC. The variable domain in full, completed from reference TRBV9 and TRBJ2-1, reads DSGVTQTPKHLITATGQRVTLRCSPRSGDLSVYWYQQSLDQGLQFLIQYYNGEERAKGNILERFSAQQFPDLHSELNLSSLELGDSALYFCASSTRLAGRNNEQFFGPGTRLTVL.

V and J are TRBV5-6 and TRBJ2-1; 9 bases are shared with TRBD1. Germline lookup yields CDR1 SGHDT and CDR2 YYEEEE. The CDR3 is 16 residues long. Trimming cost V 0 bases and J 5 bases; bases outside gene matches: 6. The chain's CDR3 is CASSLAGTGLDNEQFF. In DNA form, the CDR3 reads TGTGCCAGCAGCTTGGCCGGGACAGGGTTAGACAATGAGCAGTTCTTC.

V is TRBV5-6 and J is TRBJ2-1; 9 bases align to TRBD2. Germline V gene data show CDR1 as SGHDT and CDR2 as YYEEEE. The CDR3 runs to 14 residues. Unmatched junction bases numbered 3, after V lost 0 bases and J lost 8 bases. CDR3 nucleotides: TGTGCCAGCAGCTTGGGGGCGGGGGGGCATGAGCAGTTCTTC. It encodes CASSLGAGGHEQFF.

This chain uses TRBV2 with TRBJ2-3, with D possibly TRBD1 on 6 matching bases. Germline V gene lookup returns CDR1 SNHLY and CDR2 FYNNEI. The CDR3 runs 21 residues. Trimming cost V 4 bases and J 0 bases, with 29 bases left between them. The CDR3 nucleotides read TGTGCCAGCAGTGTTCCCCGTGCAGAAGACACCGGGACACCCAGCACAGATACGCAGTATTTT. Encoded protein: CASSVPRAEDTGTPSTDTQYF. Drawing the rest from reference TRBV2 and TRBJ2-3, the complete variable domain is EPEVTQTPSHQVTQMGQEVILRCVPISNHLYFYWYRQILGQKVEFLVSFYNNEISEKSEIFDDQFSVERPDGSNFTLKIRSTKLEDSAMYFCASSVPRAEDTGTPSTDTQYFGPGTRLTVL.

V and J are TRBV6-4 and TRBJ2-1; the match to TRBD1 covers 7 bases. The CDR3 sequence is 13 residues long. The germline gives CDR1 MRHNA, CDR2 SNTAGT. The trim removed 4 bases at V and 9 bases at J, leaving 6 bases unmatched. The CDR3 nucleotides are TGTGCCAGCAGTGCACCCCCAGGGGGTGAGCAGTTCTTC. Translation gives CASSAPPGGEQFF.

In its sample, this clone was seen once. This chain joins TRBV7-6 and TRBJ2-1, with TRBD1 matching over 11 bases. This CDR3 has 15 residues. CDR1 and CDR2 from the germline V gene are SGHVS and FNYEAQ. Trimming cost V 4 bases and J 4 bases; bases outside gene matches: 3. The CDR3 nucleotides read TGTGCCAGCAGCTCCCGGGACAGGGGGTACAATGAGCAGTTCTTC. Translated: CASSSRDRGYNEQFF.

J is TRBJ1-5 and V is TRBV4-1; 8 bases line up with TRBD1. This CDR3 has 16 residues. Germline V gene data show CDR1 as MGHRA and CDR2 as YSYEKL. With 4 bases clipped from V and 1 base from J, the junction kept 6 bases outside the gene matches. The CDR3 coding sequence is TGCGCCAGCAGCCTTCAGGGGGCTAAGAGCAATCAGCCCCAGCATTTT. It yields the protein CASSLQGAKSNQPQHF.

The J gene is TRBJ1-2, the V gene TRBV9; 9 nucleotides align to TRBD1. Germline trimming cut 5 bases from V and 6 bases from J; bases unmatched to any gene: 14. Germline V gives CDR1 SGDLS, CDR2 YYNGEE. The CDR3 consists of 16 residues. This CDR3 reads CASSPRYDRGENGYTF. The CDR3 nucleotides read TGTGCCAGCAGTCCTCGGTACGACAGGGGGGAGAATGGCTACACCTTC.

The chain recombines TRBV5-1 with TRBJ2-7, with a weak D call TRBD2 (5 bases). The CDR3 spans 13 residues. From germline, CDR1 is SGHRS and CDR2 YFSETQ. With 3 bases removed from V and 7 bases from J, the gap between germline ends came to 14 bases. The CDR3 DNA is TGCGCCAGCAGCTCCCGGACCCCGGGGGAGCAGTACTTC. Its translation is CASSSRTPGEQYF.

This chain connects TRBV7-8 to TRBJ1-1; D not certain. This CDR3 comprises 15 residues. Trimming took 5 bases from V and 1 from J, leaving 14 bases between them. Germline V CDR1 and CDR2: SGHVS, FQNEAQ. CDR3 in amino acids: CASSPPRTGNTEAFF. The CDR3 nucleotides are TGTGCCAGCAGCCCACCCCGAACTGGGAACACTGAAGCTTTCTTT.

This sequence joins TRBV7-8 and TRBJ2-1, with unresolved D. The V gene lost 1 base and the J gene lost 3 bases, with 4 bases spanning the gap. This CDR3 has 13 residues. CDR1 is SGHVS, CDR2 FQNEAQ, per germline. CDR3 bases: TGTGCCAGCAGCTTAGACAACTACAATGAGCAGTTCTTC. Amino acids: CASSLDNYNEQFF.

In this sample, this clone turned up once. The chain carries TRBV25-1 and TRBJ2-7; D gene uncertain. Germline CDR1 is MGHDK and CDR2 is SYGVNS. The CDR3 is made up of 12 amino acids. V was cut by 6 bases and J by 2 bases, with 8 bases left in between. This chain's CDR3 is CASSKNAYEQYF. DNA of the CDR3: TGTGCCAGCAGCAAAAATGCCTACGAGCAGTACTTC.

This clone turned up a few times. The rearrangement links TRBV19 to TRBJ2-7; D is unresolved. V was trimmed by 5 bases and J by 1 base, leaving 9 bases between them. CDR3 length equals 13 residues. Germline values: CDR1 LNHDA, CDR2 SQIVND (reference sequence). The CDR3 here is CASSYGPSYEQYF. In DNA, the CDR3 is TGTGCCAGTAGTTATGGGCCATCCTACGAGCAGTACTTC.

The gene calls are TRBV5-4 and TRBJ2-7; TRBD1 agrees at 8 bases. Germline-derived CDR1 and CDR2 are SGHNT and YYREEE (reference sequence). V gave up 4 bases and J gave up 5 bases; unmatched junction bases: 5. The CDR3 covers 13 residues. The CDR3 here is CASSPWTGNEQYF. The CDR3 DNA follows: TGTGCCAGCAGCCCTTGGACAGGGAACGAGCAGTACTTC.

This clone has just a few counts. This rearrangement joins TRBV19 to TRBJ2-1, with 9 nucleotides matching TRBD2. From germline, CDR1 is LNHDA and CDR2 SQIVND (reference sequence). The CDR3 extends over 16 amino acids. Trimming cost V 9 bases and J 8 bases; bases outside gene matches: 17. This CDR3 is CASRMYPAGGFYEQFF. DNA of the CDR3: TGTGCCAGCCGAATGTACCCGGCGGGGGGGTTTTATGAGCAGTTCTTC.

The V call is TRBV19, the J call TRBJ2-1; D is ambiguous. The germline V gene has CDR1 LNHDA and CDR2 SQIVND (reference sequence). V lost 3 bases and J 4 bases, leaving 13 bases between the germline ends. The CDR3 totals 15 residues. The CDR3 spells CASSMIFVAYNEQFF. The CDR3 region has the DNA TGTGCCAGTAGTATGATATTTGTAGCATACAATGAGCAGTTCTTC. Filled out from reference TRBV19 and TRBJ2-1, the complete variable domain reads DGGITQSPKYLFRKEGQNVTLSCEQNLNHDAMYWYRQDPGQGLRLIYYSQIVNDFQKGDIAEGYSVSREKKESFPLTVTSAQKNPTAFYLCASSMIFVAYNEQFFGPGTRLTVL.

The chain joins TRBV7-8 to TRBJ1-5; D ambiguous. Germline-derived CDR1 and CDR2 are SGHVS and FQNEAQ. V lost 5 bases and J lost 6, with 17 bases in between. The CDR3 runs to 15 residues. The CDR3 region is CASSRNRREGQPQHF. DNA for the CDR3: TGTGCCAGCAGCCGGAACAGAAGGGAGGGTCAGCCCCAGCATTTT.

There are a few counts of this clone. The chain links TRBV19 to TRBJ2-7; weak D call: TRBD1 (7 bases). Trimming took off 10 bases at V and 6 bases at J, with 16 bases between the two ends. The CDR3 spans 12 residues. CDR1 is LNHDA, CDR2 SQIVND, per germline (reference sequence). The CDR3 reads CATRQGGTEQYF. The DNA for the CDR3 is TGTGCCACCCGACAGGGAGGAACCGAGCAGTACTTC.